The 18 T cell receptor beta chains listed next were all sequenced from one sample in a study of T cell clonality in common variable immunodeficiency. This table comes from immunoSEQ multiplex PCR, and its TCRdb copy is limited to in-frame clones, with some not included. Singletons are absent from the sample, which has about 52,000 clones. What was sequenced was peripheral blood mononuclear cells. Receptors originate from a person aged 18 to 75 in good health.

This clone was detected only a few times. The read comes to an end 3 residues before the CDR3 does, leaving the germline J gene to fill in the end. The chain has TRBV20-1 and TRBJ2-3; possibly TRBD1 for D (5 bases). The germline gives CDR1 DFQATT, CDR2 SNEGSKA (reference sequence). CDR3 length: 16 amino acids. The CDR3 reads CSARARAGNSNQPQYF. The sequenced CDR3 bases are TGCAGTGCCAGGGCCCGGGCAGGAAATAGCAATCAGCCG.

This clone was counted many times. The read ends 3 residues early relative to the CDR3; the germline J gene fills the gap. The chain couples TRBV20-1 to TRBJ1-5, with D hard to call. CDR1 DFQATT and CDR2 SNEGSKA come from the germline V gene (reference sequence). The CDR3 covers 14 residues. V gave up 3 bases and J gave up 0 bases, with 9 bases separating them. CDR3 loop: CSASGDYSNQPQHF. The CDR3 bases that were read are TGCAGTGCTAGCGGGGATTATAGCAATCAGCCC.

There are a few counts of this clone. Coverage ceases 3 residues before the CDR3 finishes, and the germline J gene fills in the end. The chain joins TRBV19 to TRBJ2-7, with D perhaps matching TRBD2 (6 bases). CDR3 length: 13 amino acids. Germline CDR1 LNHDA, CDR2 SQIVND (reference sequence). With 8 bases removed from V and 0 bases from J, the gap between germline ends came to 11 bases. The covered CDR3 bases are TGTGCCAGTTCATGGGACTTCTCCTACGAG. Residues: CASSWDFSYE. The whole CDR3 sequence is CASSWDFSYEQYF.

This clone has at least ten counts. The read ends 3 residues before the CDR3 terminus; that terminus is restored from the germline J gene. V gene TRBV18 combines with J gene TRBJ1-1; TRBD1 matches at 12 bases. Trimming took 2 bases from V and 3 from J; bases not matched to a gene: 13. The CDR3 totals 19 residues. The germline CDR1 and CDR2 sequences are KGHSH and LQKENI. The CDR3 here is CASSPMPGQGARAHTEAFF. Incomplete CDR3 DNA: TGTGCCAGCTCACCAATGCCGGGACAGGGGGCGAGAGCTCACACTGAA.

This clone has ten or more counts. Read sequence stops 3 residues before the CDR3 end, and the germline J gene provides the missing end. V and J are TRBV20-1 and TRBJ2-3; TRBD1 might be the D (5 bases). The CDR3 runs 13 residues. Germline V gene data show CDR1 as DFQATT and CDR2 as SNEGSKA (reference sequence). The part of the CDR3 DNA that was read is TGCAGTGCTAACGGACACGGCCAAGAGACG. Its protein product is CSANGHGQET. The entire CDR3 reads CSANGHGQETQYF.

This clone was recorded many times. The observed sequence ends 3 residues before the CDR3 terminus, with the missing tail filled in from the germline J gene. This chain connects TRBV7-3 to TRBJ1-1, with 7 bases matching TRBD1. V trimming: 5 bases; J trimming: 3 bases; junction bases outside the gene matches: 3. The CDR3 totals 13 residues. From germline, CDR1 is SGHTA and CDR2 FQGTGA. Here the CDR3 reads CASSQQGYTEAFF. The part of the CDR3 DNA that was read is TGTGCCAGCAGCCAACAGGGGTACACTGAA.

The sample holds many counts of this clone. CDR3 in amino acids: CAWGEQGEKLFF. CDR3 DNA (partial): TGTGCCTGGGGTGAACAGGGGGAAAAA. The chain combines TRBV30 with TRBJ1-4; 7 nucleotides match TRBD1. The DNA ends 3 residues before the CDR3 does, and the rest of the CDR3 is filled in from the germline J gene. Trimming removed 5 bases from V and 8 bases from J; junction bases left unmatched: 5. Germline V CDR1 and CDR2: GTSNPN, SVGIG (reference sequence). This CDR3 is built from 12 residues.

This clone was picked up many times. The sequence runs out 3 residues before the end of the CDR3; the remainder is reconstructed from the germline J gene. The genes are TRBV19 and TRBJ1-5; D is ambiguous. The CDR3 length is 13 residues. Germline V gene lookup returns CDR1 LNHDA and CDR2 SQIVND (reference sequence). Trimming took 3 bases from V and 6 from J, leaving 9 bases between them. The CDR3 sequence is CASSISLGQPQHF. The CDR3 bases that were read are TGTGCCAGTAGTATTAGTCTTGGTCAGCCC.

About this clone: The observed sequence ends 3 residues before the CDR3 terminus, with the missing tail filled in from the germline J gene. The V and J genes are TRBV11-2 and TRBJ2-5; 8 nucleotides align to TRBD1. Germline V gene lookup returns CDR1 SGHAT and CDR2 FQNNGV. This CDR3 region has 15 residues. The junction had 9 bases not matched to a gene; V was cut back by 5 bases and J by 4 bases. CDR3: CASSRKGQGAETQYF. The part of the CDR3 DNA that was read is TGTGCCAGCAGCCGGAAAGGACAGGGCGCAGAGACC.

This clone was observed many times. Coverage ceases 3 residues before the CDR3 finishes, and the germline J gene fills in the end. The genes are TRBV6-1 and TRBJ1-2; 7 nucleotides match TRBD1. CDR3 length: 15 amino acids. The ends lost 0 bases at V and 7 bases at J; junction bases unmatched: 8. Germline V gene sequence: CDR1 MNHNS, CDR2 SASEGT. CDR3 region: CASSEAGGGAAGYTF. CDR3 DNA, as far as it was read: TGTGCCAGCAGTGAAGCGGGAGGGGGCGCGGCTGGC.

This clone was detected many times. With the read ending 3 residues before the CDR3 end, the germline J gene is used to fill in that end. The V call is TRBV29-1, the J call TRBJ2-2; 8 bases are a match to TRBD1. The germline V gene encodes CDR1 SQVTM and CDR2 ANQGSEA. There are 17 residues in the CDR3. This CDR3 reads CSVTSGTGFSGANVLFF. The covered CDR3 bases are TGCAGCGTTACCTCCGGGACAGGTTTCTCTGGGGCCAACGTG.

This clone has at least ten counts. From the germline J gene comes the end of the CDR3, since the read stops 3 residues before it. The gene calls are TRBV10-3 and TRBJ2-7, with unresolved D. Germline-derived CDR1 and CDR2 are ENHRY and SYGVKD. The CDR3 is 15 residues long. Trimming took 0 bases from V and 1 from J, leaving 10 bases between them. CDR3: CAISESNSPSYEQYF. The CDR3 bases that were read are TGTGCCATCAGTGAGTCGAACAGCCCGTCCTACGAG.

Of note for this clone: The CDR3 goes on 3 residues after the read ends, and that part is filled in from the germline J gene. The V call is TRBV27, the J call TRBJ2-7, with 9 bases aligning to TRBD1. V dropped 5 bases and J dropped 3; count of bases not matched to a gene: 5. The germline V gene has CDR1 MNHEY and CDR2 SMNVEV (reference sequence). CDR3 length: 14 residues. The DNA read from the CDR3 is TGTGCCAGCAGTCACCGGGACAGGGTCTACGAG. It is translated as CASSHRDRVYE. The CDR3 reads in full as CASSHRDRVYEQYF.

The table lists this clone with many counts. The CDR3 goes on 3 residues after the read ends, and that part is filled in from the germline J gene. The chain couples TRBV19 to TRBJ2-1; D possibly corresponds to TRBD2 (6 bases). Germline loops: CDR1 LNHDA, CDR2 SQIVND (reference sequence). V was pared by 8 bases and J by 6 bases, with 17 bases between. The CDR3 sequence is 14 residues long. The CDR3: CASDRGFGGNEQFF. CDR3 bases read: TGTGCCAGTGATAGGGGTTTCGGGGGCAATGAG.

This clone has a count of ten or more. Coverage ceases 3 residues before the CDR3 finishes, and the germline J gene fills in the end. The chain joins TRBV18 to TRBJ2-3; 12 bases line up with TRBD2. In germline, CDR1 is KGHSH, CDR2 LQKENI. Trimming cost V 5 bases and J 2 bases; bases outside gene matches: 5. The CDR3 covers 16 residues. The CDR3 DNA, read in part, is TGTGCCAGCTCATACGGGACTAGCGGGTCCACAGATACG. Protein: CASSYGTSGSTDT. The whole CDR3 is CASSYGTSGSTDTQYF. Supplemented by reference TRBV18 and TRBJ2-3, the full variable domain reads NAGVMQNPRHLVRRRGQEARLRCSPMKGHSHVYWYRQLPEEGLKFMVYLQKENIIDESGMPKERFSAEFPKEGPSILRIQQVVRGDSAAYFCASSYGTSGSTDTQYFGPGTRLTVL.

Remarks on this clone: Read data end 3 residues before the CDR3 end; the end is taken from the germline J gene. The chain couples TRBV20-1 to TRBJ2-5; TRBD2 aligns across 12 bases. With 5 bases clipped from V and 5 bases from J, the junction kept 9 bases outside the gene matches. Looked up from germline, CDR1 is DFQATT and CDR2 is SNEGSKA (reference sequence). The CDR3 is made up of 15 amino acids. The CDR3 sequence: CSARPPSGRGETQYF. Incomplete CDR3 DNA: TGCAGTGCTCGACCCCCTAGCGGGAGGGGGGAGACC.

This clone came up many times. The CDR3 extends 3 residues past the end of the read, so its final part is completed from the germline J gene. V gene TRBV7-3 combines with J gene TRBJ1-2; 7 nucleotides match TRBD1. The CDR3 runs to 14 residues. Germline-derived CDR1 and CDR2 are SGHTA and FQGTGA. V gave up 5 bases and J gave up 4 bases; unmatched junction bases: 7. Incomplete CDR3 DNA: TGTGCCAGCAGCCCCGGGGACAGCTTCTATGGC. It encodes CASSPGDSFYG. The complete CDR3 protein is CASSPGDSFYGYTF.

This clone was counted many times. The CDR3 is cut off 3 residues early in the read; its end comes from the germline J gene. This chain joins TRBV7-3 and TRBJ1-1; D is uncertain. V lost 1 base and J lost 1, with 13 bases in between. There are 16 residues in the CDR3. Germline V CDR1 and CDR2: SGHTA, FQGTGA. The CDR3 region is CASSLRPLASNTEAFF. Partial CDR3 DNA: TGTGCCAGCAGCTTAAGGCCCCTCGCTTCGAACACTGAA.